A single sample gave rise to the 19 T cell receptor beta chains below, sequenced in a study of T cell responses to AZD1222 COVID-19 vaccine. Assay used: immunoSEQ multiplex PCR; TCRdb lists only in-frame clones, some missing. This table holds 120,000 to 150,000 clones, about 89% found once. The source was peripheral blood, collected on day 0 of AZD1222 vaccination. These receptors were collected from an adult in good health.

The CDR3 DNA is TGTGCCAGTAGTTCGGACGGCGTCTCCTACGAGCAGTACTTC. It codes for CASSSDGVSYEQYF. V usage is TRBV19 and J usage is TRBJ2-7; D call uncertain. Trimming shortened V by 5 bases and J by 0 bases, and 11 bases separated the two germline ends. The CDR3 consists of 14 residues. Germline V gene lookup returns CDR1 LNHDA and CDR2 SQIVND (reference sequence).

This chain connects TRBV5-4 to TRBJ1-6; 9 nucleotides match TRBD1. CDR3 length: 15 amino acids. J gave up 9 bases and V 1 base, and 5 bases lay outside the gene matches. The germline gives CDR1 SGHNT, CDR2 YYREEE (reference sequence). CDR3 nucleotide sequence: TGTGCCAGCAGCTTGAACAGGGGGCTTAGTTCACCCCTCCACTTT. Translation: CASSLNRGLSSPLHF.

This chain links TRBV6-4 with TRBJ2-5, with 9 bases matching TRBD2. Germline lookup yields CDR1 MRHNA and CDR2 SNTAGT. With 4 bases clipped from V and 1 base from J, the junction kept 4 bases outside the gene matches. The CDR3 is 15 residues long. The CDR3 protein is CASSVRAGGQETQYF. The CDR3 DNA reads TGTGCCAGCAGTGTACGAGCGGGGGGCCAAGAGACCCAGTACTTC.

This clone was seen once. The V call is TRBV5-1, the J call TRBJ2-5; TRBD2 is a possible D gene (5 bases). CDR3 length equals 13 residues. Trimming left V 1 base short and J 5 bases short, with 9 bases between. Germline V gene lookup returns CDR1 SGHRS and CDR2 YFSETQ. The CDR3 protein is CASSLPGIETQYF. The DNA for the CDR3 is TGCGCCAGCAGCTTGCCGGGAATCGAGACCCAGTACTTC.

The V call is TRBV11-1, the J call TRBJ2-7; D perhaps matches TRBD2 (5 bases). Germline loops: CDR1 SGHAT, CDR2 FQDESV (reference sequence). The germline V and J ends were trimmed by 6 bases and 3 bases, with 21 bases remaining between them. The CDR3 runs 16 residues. CDR3: CASSPNRRRAGYEQYF. The CDR3 nucleotides read TGTGCCAGCAGTCCGAACCGCAGGCGGGCAGGCTACGAGCAGTACTTC.

In this sample, this clone turned up a few times. The chain carries TRBV7-9 and TRBJ2-1; possible D gene TRBD2, 6 bases. CDR3 length: 15 residues. Germline CDR1 SEHNR, CDR2 FQNEAQ (reference sequence). V shed 6 bases and J shed 4 bases, with 16 bases lying between them. The CDR3 sequence is CASSMEEGIYNEQFF. The CDR3 coding sequence is TGTGCCAGCAGTATGGAGGAGGGTATATACAATGAGCAGTTCTTC.

The V call is TRBV27, the J call TRBJ1-1; D is perhaps TRBD1 (6 bases). Germline V CDR1 and CDR2: MNHEY, SMNVEV (reference sequence). Trimming cost V 2 bases and J 11 bases, with 15 bases left between them. The CDR3 length is 13 residues. DNA of the CDR3: TGTGCCAGCAGTTTAGGGGGGCCAGGGGTGGCTTTCTTT. Encoded protein: CASSLGGPGVAFF.

The chain recombines TRBV19 with TRBJ1-5; TRBD1 matches at 9 bases. The CDR3 is 16 amino acids. The V segment lost 5 bases and the J segment 7 bases; nucleotides outside the gene matches: 12. CDR1 is LNHDA and CDR2 is SQIVND in the germline V gene (reference sequence). CDR3 loop: CASSLIQGAMGQPQHF. The CDR3 DNA sequence: TGTGCCAGTAGTCTAATACAGGGGGCGATGGGGCAGCCCCAGCATTTT.

The chain has TRBV27 and TRBJ2-7, with 9 bases that match TRBD2. Looked up from germline, CDR1 is MNHEY and CDR2 is SMNVEV (reference sequence). The CDR3 runs 14 residues. The V segment lost 6 bases and the J segment 4 bases; nucleotides outside the gene matches: 7. Here the CDR3 reads CASSLLAGQYEQYF. DNA for the CDR3: TGTGCCAGCAGCCTACTAGCGGGCCAATACGAGCAGTACTTC.

This clone was picked up one time. The rearrangement links TRBV5-5 to TRBJ2-6; TRBD1 or TRBD2 may be the D gene (5 bases each). This CDR3 is built from 20 residues. V lost 3 bases and J 0 bases, leaving 22 bases between the germline ends. Germline V gene data show CDR1 as SGHKS and CDR2 as YYEKEE (reference sequence). The DNA of the CDR3 is TGTGCCAGCAGCTCGAGGGCCGACAGTCCCACCAGCTCTGGGGCCAACGTCCTGACTTTC. Protein: CASSSRADSPTSSGANVLTF.

This chain connects TRBV5-1 to TRBJ1-1, with a tentative D call TRBD1 (6 bases). V gave up 4 bases and J gave up 0 bases, with 10 bases separating them. The CDR3 has 14 residues. Looked up from germline, CDR1 is SGHRS and CDR2 is YFSETQ. The CDR3 bases are TGCGCCAGCAGCCAGACAGGTATGAACACTGAAGCTTTCTTT. Its protein product is CASSQTGMNTEAFF.

Only one count was recorded for this clone. J is TRBJ1-2 and V is TRBV29-1; D gene unclear. Germline-derived CDR1 and CDR2 are SQVTM and ANQGSEA. The CDR3 consists of 12 residues. V shed 2 bases and J shed 5 bases, with 9 bases lying between them. CDR3 in DNA: TGCAGCGTTGAAAGGTCTCAGTATGGCTACACCTTC. It translates to CSVERSQYGYTF.

This clone has just a few counts. V usage is TRBV2 and J usage is TRBJ2-5, with no clear D. Germline lookup yields CDR1 SNHLY and CDR2 FYNNEI. This CDR3 contains 13 residues. Trimming pared 2 bases from V and 2 bases from J, leaving 6 bases between. The CDR3 nucleotides read TGTGCCAGCAGTGAAAGGCAGCAAGAGACCCAGTACTTC. This sequence encodes CASSERQQETQYF.

This chain links TRBV7-9 with TRBJ1-1, with TRBD1 matching over 8 bases. Germline CDR1 is SEHNR and CDR2 is FQNEAQ (reference sequence). After removal of 1 base from V and 6 bases from J, the junction contained 1 base not matched to a gene. The CDR3 totals 13 residues. The CDR3 spells CASSLDRGAEAFF. The CDR3 region has the DNA TGTGCCAGCAGCTTAGACAGGGGGGCTGAAGCTTTCTTT.

V and J are TRBV21-1 and TRBJ2-5; no check of the table's D call, TRBD1, against the DNA was made. TRBV21-1 is tagged as a pseudogene. The CDR3 loop spans 16 amino acids. CDR3 in DNA: TGTGCCAGCAGCAAAGTGGGCATCATAACCCAAGAGACCCAGTACTTC. Protein: CASSKVGIITQETQYF.

The J gene is TRBJ2-7, the V gene TRBV12-3 or TRBV12-4; D unresolved. This CDR3 has 11 residues. Deletions cut 5 bases from V and 6 bases from J, with 8 bases between. The CDR3 DNA reads TGTGCCAGCAGTCTTTTGGGCGAGCAGTACTTC. Translated, it gives CASSLLGEQYF.

The gene calls are TRBV16 and TRBJ1-2, with unresolved D. V shed 3 bases and J shed 8 bases, with 10 bases lying between them. Germline CDR1 reads KGHSY; CDR2 reads FQNENV. The CDR3 spans 12 residues. As DNA, the CDR3 is TGTGCCAGCAGCCAGCGGGCTTGGGGCTACACCTTC. As protein: CASSQRAWGYTF.

The chain recombines TRBV19 with TRBJ1-2; the D is unclear. From germline, CDR1 is LNHDA and CDR2 SQIVND (reference sequence). The CDR3 is 12 amino acids. The germline V and J ends were trimmed by 7 bases and 6 bases, with 12 bases remaining between them. The DNA of the CDR3 is TGTGCCAGTATTAAGGACGGCCATGGCTACACCTTC. Encoded protein: CASIKDGHGYTF.

The V and J genes are TRBV29-1 and TRBJ2-5; 10 bases are shared with TRBD2. The junction had 4 bases not matched to a gene; V was cut back by 3 bases and J by 6 bases. This CDR3 has 13 amino acids. CDR1 and CDR2 (germline): SQVTM, ANQGSEA. The CDR3 nucleotides read TGCAGCGTTGATACTAGCGGGGCCAAGACCCAGTACTTC. Residues: CSVDTSGAKTQYF.